Each of the 30 T cell receptor beta chains below was sequenced from the same sample in a study of cytomegalovirus exposure and HLA in healthy donors. Primers included in the PCR were 60 Vbeta and 13 Jbeta primers. TCRdb's copy holds only in-frame clones and misses some; the assay was immunoSEQ multiplex PCR. Among 100,000 to 150,000 clones, roughly 18% were seen once, and the ten largest hold about 3%. Sequencing was performed on PBMCs. These receptors came from a female donor in good health and CMV-seropositive.

This clone was counted between two and nine times. The chain couples TRBV30 to TRBJ2-3; a possible D gene is TRBD1 (6 bases). The germline V gene has CDR1 GTSNPN and CDR2 SVGIG (reference sequence). V was cut by 0 bases and J by 4 bases, with 8 bases left in between. The CDR3 has 13 amino acids. This chain's CDR3 is CAWSVRGADTQYF. The CDR3, as DNA: TGTGCCTGGAGTGTCAGGGGAGCAGATACGCAGTATTTT.

There are a few counts of this clone. The chain is built from TRBV29-1 and TRBJ1-1; TRBD1 aligns across 7 bases. V was clipped by 1 base and J by 4 bases; unmatched bases: 9. CDR3 length equals 15 residues. In germline, CDR1 is SQVTM, CDR2 ANQGSEA. The CDR3 sequence is CSVEGTQGVFTEAFF. CDR3 coding DNA: TGCAGCGTTGAAGGCACTCAGGGGGTATTCACTGAAGCTTTCTTT.

This chain uses TRBV28 with TRBJ1-2; D might be TRBD1 (5 bases). Looked up from germline, CDR1 is MDHEN and CDR2 is SYDVKM. Deletions cut 4 bases from V and 8 bases from J, with 14 bases between. This CDR3 comprises 13 residues. The CDR3 DNA is TGTGCCAGCAGTTGGGTGGCAGGGAGGGGCTACACCTTC. It encodes CASSWVAGRGYTF.

This clone has only a few counts. The chain's CDR3 is CASSQERGLAEAFF. CDR3 sequence (DNA): TGTGCCAGCAGCCAAGAGAGGGGGCTCGCTGAAGCTTTCTTT. The chain uses TRBV4-2 and TRBJ1-1, with 7 positions matching TRBD1. J was trimmed by 6 bases and V by 0 bases; bases with no gene match: 4. The CDR3 is made up of 14 amino acids. Germline V gives CDR1 LGHNA, CDR2 YNFKEQ.

This clone was seen a few times. The chain is built from TRBV6-5 and TRBJ2-7, with 9 bases that match TRBD1. CDR1 and CDR2 (germline): MNHEY, SVGAGI. The CDR3 loop spans 15 amino acids. V shed 6 bases and J 2 bases; nucleotides not matched to a gene: 8. The CDR3, as DNA: TGTGCCAGCAGCCCCGGCTGGGACAGGGCCTACGAGCAGTACTTC. Protein sequence: CASSPGWDRAYEQYF.

This clone has a handful of counts. The chain couples TRBV7-2 to TRBJ2-5, with 10 bases matching TRBD2. The CDR3 is 15 residues long. Unmatched junction bases numbered 6, after V lost 3 bases and J lost 5 bases. Germline V gene sequence: CDR1 SGHTA, CDR2 FQGNSA. The CDR3 bases are TGTGCCAGCAGCTTCAGCGGGGGGGCAGGGGAGACCCAGTACTTC. Amino acid sequence: CASSFSGGAGETQYF.

This clone has a handful of counts. The V and J genes are TRBV2 and TRBJ2-3; possibly TRBD2 for D (6 bases). Trimming removed 7 bases at V and 5 bases at J, with 13 bases between. The CDR3 totals 13 residues. CDR1 SNHLY and CDR2 FYNNEI come from the germline V gene. The CDR3 spells CASTTSWEDTQYF. The CDR3 DNA follows: TGTGCCAGCACGACTAGTTGGGAAGATACGCAGTATTTT. The whole variable domain, remainder taken from reference TRBV2 and TRBJ2-3, is EPEVTQTPSHQVTQMGQEVILRCVPISNHLYFYWYRQILGQKVEFLVSFYNNEISEKSEIFDDQFSVERPDGSNFTLKIRSTKLEDSAMYFCASTTSWEDTQYFGPGTRLTVL.

This clone was observed a few times. The chain couples TRBV5-4 to TRBJ1-1, with a possible D match to TRBD1 (6 bases). The length of the CDR3 is 15 residues. V lost 4 bases and J lost 5, with 18 bases in between. Germline CDR1 SGHNT, CDR2 YYREEE (reference sequence). In DNA form, the CDR3 reads TGTGCCAGCAGCCCAGGGGATCCGATTACAACTGAAGCTTTCTTT. Residues: CASSPGDPITTEAFF.

A few counts support this clone. The V call is TRBV15, the J call TRBJ2-1; unclear D gene. Trimming cost V 0 bases and J 8 bases, with 8 bases left between them. Germline lookup yields CDR1 LNHNV and CDR2 YYDKDF (reference sequence). This CDR3 has 13 amino acids. CDR3 loop: CATSRDLAYEQFF. CDR3 sequence (DNA): TGTGCCACCAGCAGAGATCTGGCCTATGAGCAGTTCTTC.

In this sample, this clone turned up a few times. The gene calls are TRBV6-9 and TRBJ2-1, with 11 bases identical to TRBD2. J gave up 0 bases and V 5 bases, and 3 bases lay outside the gene matches. Germline V gene data show CDR1 as MNHGY and CDR2 as SVAAGI. The CDR3 has 16 residues. CDR3 nucleotide sequence: TGTGCCAGCAGTCCCACTAGCGGGAGCTCCTACAATGAGCAGTTCTTC. Translated, it gives CASSPTSGSSYNEQFF.

The CDR3 spells CASSQGASGSTDTQYF. The CDR3 coding sequence is TGCGCCAGCAGCCAAGGGGCTAGCGGGAGCACAGATACGCAGTATTTT. V is TRBV4-3 and J is TRBJ2-3; 8 bases are a match to TRBD2. J was trimmed by 0 bases and V by 1 base; bases with no gene match: 3. Germline V gene data show CDR1 as LGHNA and CDR2 as YSLEER. CDR3 size: 16 residues.

The chain has TRBV9 and TRBJ2-2, with D possibly being TRBD1 (5 bases). The length of the CDR3 is 15 residues. CDR1 and CDR2 from the germline V gene are SGDLS and YYNGEE. Trimming removed 2 bases at V and 3 bases at J, with 11 bases between. In nucleotides, the CDR3 is TGTGCCAGCAGCGTGGTGCAGGGCCACACCGGGGAGCTGTTTTTT. Amino acids: CASSVVQGHTGELFF.

The chain uses TRBV6-5 and TRBJ1-6, with TRBD1 as a possible D gene (6 bases). This CDR3 spans 15 amino acids. Germline V lookup: CDR1 MNHEY, CDR2 SVGAGI. Between the trimmed V and J ends, which lost 2 bases and 11 bases, there was a span of 16 bases. The DNA for the CDR3 is TGTGCCAGCAGTTACAGGGGGTATGCGGATCCACCCCTCCACTTT. Protein product: CASSYRGYADPPLHF.

This chain links TRBV4-3 with TRBJ2-7, with 10 bases matching TRBD1. V was pared by 2 bases and J by 4 bases, with 5 bases of the junction left unmatched. The CDR3 covers 15 residues. Germline V gene sequence: CDR1 LGHNA, CDR2 YSLEER. The CDR3: CASSQNDRGRYEQYF. The CDR3 bases are TGCGCCAGCAGCCAAAACGACAGGGGGCGGTACGAGCAGTACTTC.

The chain couples TRBV5-4 to TRBJ1-2; D not certain. The germline V and J ends were trimmed by 0 bases and 2 bases, with 8 bases remaining between them. The germline V gene has CDR1 SGHNT and CDR2 YYREEE (reference sequence). This CDR3 has 14 amino acids. The CDR3 nucleotides are TGTGCCAGCAGCTTGGGCCCGGGGAACTATGGCTACACCTTC. This codes for CASSLGPGNYGYTF.

This chain connects TRBV2 to TRBJ1-5; unclear D gene. The ends were cut back, 7 bases at V and 0 bases at J, with 10 bases in the middle. From germline, CDR1 is SNHLY and CDR2 FYNNEI. The CDR3 is made up of 14 amino acids. CDR3: CASNLVHSNQPQHF. Here the CDR3 DNA reads TGTGCCAGCAATTTAGTCCATAGCAATCAGCCCCAGCATTTT. The entire variable domain, with the rest obtained from reference TRBV2 and TRBJ1-5, is as follows: EPEVTQTPSHQVTQMGQEVILRCVPISNHLYFYWYRQILGQKVEFLVSFYNNEISEKSEIFDDQFSVERPDGSNFTLKIRSTKLEDSAMYFCASNLVHSNQPQHFGDGTRLSIL.

As DNA, the CDR3 is TGTGCCAGCAGTTTTGTCGGGAACACCGGGGAGCTGTTTTTT. This gives the protein CASSFVGNTGELFF. The J gene is TRBJ2-2, the V gene TRBV27; D is uncertain. This CDR3 region has 14 residues. Germline V CDR1 and CDR2: MNHEY, SMNVEV (reference sequence). V lost 3 bases and J 1 base, leaving 6 bases between the germline ends.

V usage is TRBV28 and J usage is TRBJ2-5, with 11 nucleotides matching TRBD1. Looked up from germline, CDR1 is MDHEN and CDR2 is SYDVKM. The CDR3 is made up of 15 amino acids. J gave up 4 bases and V 6 bases, and 7 bases lay outside the gene matches. As DNA, the CDR3 is TGTGCCAGCAGAATGGGAGGGACAGGGGGAGAGACCCAGTACTTC. This gives the protein CASRMGGTGGETQYF.

This clone was observed a handful of times. The genes are TRBV5-1 and TRBJ2-2, with 7 positions matching TRBD1. V lost 4 bases and J lost 7; bases outside the gene matches: 10. CDR1 and CDR2 (germline): SGHRS, YFSETQ. This CDR3 is built from 15 residues. The CDR3 DNA is TGCGCCAGCAGCCTTGACAGGGTTGCACACGGGGAGCTGTTTTTT. Translation gives CASSLDRVAHGELFF.

J is TRBJ1-5 and V is TRBV4-1; D perhaps matches TRBD1 (6 bases). This CDR3 is 14 amino acids long. In germline, CDR1 is MGHRA, CDR2 YSYEKL. V lost 4 bases to trimming and J lost 3 bases, with 10 bases between them. The CDR3 nucleotides read TGCGCCAGCAGCCCGACAGGATCCAATCAGCCCCAGCATTTT. Translating it yields CASSPTGSNQPQHF.

The rearrangement uses TRBV27 and TRBJ1-2; the match to TRBD1 covers 7 bases. Germline values: CDR1 MNHEY, CDR2 SMNVEV (reference sequence). This CDR3 contains 13 residues. Germline trimming cut 6 bases from V and 6 bases from J; bases unmatched to any gene: 7. CDR3 DNA sequence: TGTGCCAGCAGACCGACAGGGATGGATGGCTACACCTTC. It translates to CASRPTGMDGYTF.

In its sample, this clone was seen a few times. The chain employs TRBV4-3 and TRBJ2-1; D perhaps matches TRBD2 (7 bases). V was cut by 1 base and J by 2 bases, with 9 bases left in between. The CDR3 runs 15 residues. Germline V lookup: CDR1 LGHNA, CDR2 YSLEER. The CDR3 reads CASSQGRGPYNEQFF. The CDR3 region has the DNA TGCGCCAGCAGCCAAGGGCGGGGGCCCTACAATGAGCAGTTCTTC.

This clone was seen more than once but under ten times. The chain has TRBV2 and TRBJ2-7; TRBD1 agrees at 10 bases. V lost 5 bases to trimming and J lost 5 bases; unmatched junction nucleotides: 6. Germline V lookup: CDR1 SNHLY, CDR2 FYNNEI. This CDR3 contains 14 residues. The CDR3 protein is CASSSGQGFNEQYF. The DNA of the CDR3 is TGTGCCAGCAGTTCGGGACAGGGGTTCAACGAGCAGTACTTC. The full variable domain, completed using reference TRBV2 and TRBJ2-7, is EPEVTQTPSHQVTQMGQEVILRCVPISNHLYFYWYRQILGQKVEFLVSFYNNEISEKSEIFDDQFSVERPDGSNFTLKIRSTKLEDSAMYFCASSSGQGFNEQYFGPGTRLTVT.

This clone was found a few times. This chain joins TRBV4-2 and TRBJ1-1, with D unclear. CDR1 and CDR2 (germline): LGHNA, YNFKEQ. This CDR3 has 13 amino acids. Trimming shortened V by 4 bases and J by 0 bases, and 6 bases separated the two germline ends. CDR3 sequence (DNA): TGTGCCAGCAGCCGAGGGTTGAACACTGAAGCTTTCTTT. Amino acids: CASSRGLNTEAFF.

The J gene is TRBJ2-5, the V gene TRBV29-1; D possibly corresponds to TRBD2 (5 bases). The CDR3 has 15 residues. CDR1 and CDR2 (germline): SQVTM, ANQGSEA. Trimming cost V 7 bases and J 4 bases, with 22 bases left between them. The CDR3 DNA is TGCAGCGCCGCAAGGCCCACTAGTACCCGAGAGACCCAGTACTTC. Translation gives CSAARPTSTRETQYF. The entire variable domain, with the rest obtained from reference TRBV29-1 and TRBJ2-5, is as follows: SAVISQKPSRDICQRGTSLTIQCQVDSQVTMMFWYRQQPGQSLTLIATANQGSEATYESGFVIDKFPISRPNLTFSTLTVSNMSPEDSSIYLCSAARPTSTRETQYFGPGTRLLVL.

The chain couples TRBV2 to TRBJ2-5, with a possible D match to TRBD2 (5 bases). The V gene lost 6 bases and the J gene lost 1 base, with 12 bases spanning the gap. The CDR3 has 14 residues. CDR1 is SNHLY and CDR2 is FYNNEI in the germline V gene. CDR3 region: CASSGPSGQETQYF. DNA of the CDR3: TGTGCCAGCAGCGGCCCGAGCGGCCAAGAGACCCAGTACTTC.

CDR3 residues: CASSPKYGTGDTEAFF. The CDR3 nucleotides are TGTGCCAGCTCACCAAAGTATGGGACAGGAGACACTGAAGCTTTCTTT. V is TRBV18 and J is TRBJ1-1; 8 nucleotides match TRBD1. The germline gives CDR1 KGHSH, CDR2 LQKENI. The CDR3 is 16 amino acids. The trim removed 2 bases at V and 3 bases at J, leaving 8 bases unmatched. The full variable domain, its missing parts supplied by reference TRBV18 and TRBJ1-1, is NAGVMQNPRHLVRRRGQEARLRCSPMKGHSHVYWYRQLPEEGLKFMVYLQKENIIDESGMPKERFSAEFPKEGPSILRIQQVVRGDSAAYFCASSPKYGTGDTEAFFGQGTRLTVV.

The chain recombines TRBV5-1 with TRBJ1-1; 7 nucleotides match TRBD1. The germline gives CDR1 SGHRS, CDR2 YFSETQ. The CDR3 covers 17 residues. The V gene end was trimmed by 0 bases and the J gene end by 4 bases; junction bases not matched to a gene: 12. As DNA, the CDR3 is TGCGCCAGCAGCTTGGTACCTTCTGACAGGGCGGGCACTGAAGCTTTCTTT. Translation: CASSLVPSDRAGTEAFF.

The V call is TRBV10-3, the J call TRBJ2-5; 12 nucleotides agree with TRBD2. The junction had 5 bases not matched to a gene; V was cut back by 11 bases and J by 1 base. This CDR3 is 14 amino acids long. In germline, CDR1 is ENHRY, CDR2 SYGVKD. The CDR3 reads CAVGTSGRQETQYF. The DNA of the CDR3 is TGTGCCGTGGGGACTAGCGGGCGCCAAGAGACCCAGTACTTC.

This clone was picked up a small number of times. V and J are TRBV2 and TRBJ1-5, with D unclear. The CDR3 runs to 12 residues. The V gene's germline CDR1 is SNHLY and CDR2 FYNNEI. V lost 3 bases to trimming and J lost 6 bases, with 6 bases between them. This CDR3 reads CASSDRGQPQHF. In DNA, the CDR3 is TGTGCCAGCAGTGATCGGGGTCAGCCCCAGCATTTT.